The clone carrying this TCR beta chain was detected ten times or more. Its antigen is unknown. The data stem from a study of T cell repertoires in cytomegalovirus infection. Study-level points and caveats: Dominating the ex vivo response were HLA-C-restricted CMV-specific TCR beta clonotypes.

TCRdb re-analysed the reads in MiXCR, keeping a single row per CDR3 protein. This table holds about 450,000 distinct CDR3 sequences, 30% to 40% found once. The CDR3 consists of 12 residues. The V end was cut by 5 bases, the J end by 14 bases, with 15 bases between. The germline V gene encodes CDR1 SGHVS and CDR2 FNYEAQ. Sequenced input: PBMCs. The sequence came from a human donor in good health (CMV status not recorded). Some clones in this sample may be carry-over from other donors' samples. This chain uses TRBV7-6 with TRBJ1-4, with a possible D match to TRBD1 (6 bases). CDR3 DNA: TGTGCCAGCAGCCCTACAGGGAGGTTGCTGTTTTTT. The encoded protein is CASSPTGRLLFF.